Below, 20 T cell receptor beta chains from the same sample are listed, as sequenced in a study of Graves' ophthalmopathy and Graves' hyperthyroidism. The TCR beta CDR3 regions underwent amplification from RNA transcripts. RT-PCR was first run with HTBI primers, then multiplex PCR in a second round. TCRdb used MiXCR to reprocess the multiplex PCR reads, holding one entry per CDR3 protein. The data hold 150,000 to 200,000 distinct CDR3 sequences, with around 40% observed a single time. Sequencing was performed on peripheral blood. The receptors here all came from a man aged 30 to 45 with Graves' ophthalmopathy.

The V call is TRBV11-2, the J call TRBJ1-2; tentatively, D is TRBD1 (6 bases). In germline, CDR1 is SGHAT, CDR2 FQNNGV. The CDR3 covers 14 residues. The V gene lost 5 bases and the J gene lost 4 bases, with 14 bases spanning the gap. The CDR3 protein is CASSQGTSPYGYTF. DNA for the CDR3: TGTGCCAGCAGCCAGGGGACAAGCCCCTATGGCTACACCTTC.

This clonotype was detected many times. This chain connects TRBV4-2 to TRBJ2-7; a possible D gene is TRBD2 (6 bases). Trimming stripped 0 bases from V and 2 bases from J, with 11 bases between. Per the germline V gene, CDR1 is LGHNA and CDR2 is YNFKEQ. The length of the CDR3 is 15 residues. The CDR3 loop reads CASSQEEGTTYEQYF. The CDR3, as DNA: TGTGCCAGCAGCCAAGAGGAGGGTACGACCTACGAGCAGTACTTC.

In its sample, this clonotype was seen many times. The V gene is TRBV7-2, the J gene TRBJ2-7; 10 bases fit TRBD1. The CDR3 totals 13 residues. With V trimmed by 8 bases and J by 7 bases, 8 bases remained unmatched. CDR1 and CDR2 (germline): SGHTA, FQGNSA. This CDR3 reads CASAGQGPGEQYF. DNA for the CDR3: TGTGCCAGCGCGGGACAGGGGCCCGGGGAGCAGTACTTC.

Many counts were recorded for this clonotype. The chain has TRBV5-6 and TRBJ1-5; weak D call: TRBD1 (6 bases). Trimming took 1 base from V and 10 from J, leaving 9 bases between them. Germline V lookup: CDR1 SGHDT, CDR2 YYEEEE. The length of the CDR3 is 12 residues. The CDR3 sequence is CASSLIRGPQHF. In DNA form, the CDR3 reads TGTGCCAGCAGCTTGATCAGGGGCCCCCAGCATTTT.

This clonotype was found many times. The chain carries TRBV6-1 and TRBJ2-7; TRBD2 might be the D (6 bases). The CDR3 consists of 12 residues. Germline CDR1 MNHNS, CDR2 SASEGT. Trimming took off 7 bases at V and 3 bases at J, with 10 bases between the two ends. DNA for the CDR3: TGTGCCAGCACCTCCGGGAGCTACGAGCAGTACTTC. It encodes CASTSGSYEQYF.

Many counts were recorded for this clonotype. The genes are TRBV18 and TRBJ2-7; D call uncertain. Between the trimmed V and J ends, which lost 6 bases and 0 bases, there was a span of 15 bases. Germline values: CDR1 KGHSH, CDR2 LQKENI. The CDR3 length is 15 residues. CDR3 nucleotide sequence: TGTGCCAGCTCCCCCCGGCCGACGACCTCCTACGAGCAGTACTTC. Translated, it gives CASSPRPTTSYEQYF. Filled out from reference TRBV18 and TRBJ2-7, the complete variable domain reads NAGVMQNPRHLVRRRGQEARLRCSPMKGHSHVYWYRQLPEEGLKFMVYLQKENIIDESGMPKERFSAEFPKEGPSILRIQQVVRGDSAAYFCASSPRPTTSYEQYFGPGTRLTVT.

V and J are TRBV12-3 or TRBV12-4 and TRBJ1-1; 8 bases map to TRBD1. This CDR3 has 15 amino acids. J lost 4 bases, V lost 5 bases, and 9 bases had no gene match. CDR3 DNA sequence: TGTGCCAGCAGTCCCATGGACAGGGTCGGCACTGAAGCTTTCTTT. This encodes CASSPMDRVGTEAFF.

The J gene is TRBJ2-7, the V gene TRBV6-1, with a weak D call TRBD2 (5 bases). Deletions cut 7 bases from V and 2 bases from J, with 15 bases between. CDR3 length equals 14 residues. Germline loops: CDR1 MNHNS, CDR2 SASEGT. CDR3 amino acids: CASTRPGIPYEQYF. The CDR3, as DNA: TGTGCCAGCACCCGTCCGGGGATACCCTACGAGCAGTACTTC.

This clonotype was seen at least ten times. The rearrangement uses TRBV28 and TRBJ1-1; TRBD1 might be the D (5 bases). Germline V gene data show CDR1 as MDHEN and CDR2 as SYDVKM. V was pared by 3 bases and J by 5 bases, with 22 bases between. CDR3 size: 17 residues. CDR3: CASSFSPNRVRGTEAFF. For the CDR3, the DNA is TGTGCCAGCAGTTTTTCCCCTAACCGGGTCCGGGGGACTGAAGCTTTCTTT.

The V gene is TRBV6-5, the J gene TRBJ2-5; no reliable D call. V lost 0 bases to trimming and J lost 3 bases, with 8 bases between them. The germline V gene has CDR1 MNHEY and CDR2 SVGAGI. CDR3 length: 14 amino acids. The CDR3 reads CASSYSYRKETQYF. The CDR3, as DNA: TGTGCCAGCAGTTACTCTTACAGAAAAGAGACCCAGTACTTC.

The chain has TRBV6-1 and TRBJ2-2; 10 bases agree with TRBD1. Germline V gives CDR1 MNHNS, CDR2 SASEGT. The CDR3 covers 15 residues. V shed 6 bases, J shed 3 bases, and the junction held 4 bases outside the gene matches. CDR3 sequence: CASRRGTGDTGELFF. The CDR3 DNA reads as TGTGCCAGCAGACGAGGGACAGGGGACACCGGGGAGCTGTTTTTT.

This clonotype showed up many times. The chain is built from TRBV6-5 and TRBJ1-1, with D maybe TRBD1 (6 bases). The CDR3 extends over 15 amino acids. Germline CDR1 and CDR2: MNHEY and SVGAGI. With 6 bases removed from V and 0 bases from J, the gap between germline ends came to 14 bases. In nucleotides, the CDR3 is TGTGCCAGCAGCCAGTCGAGACAGGTGAACACTGAAGCTTTCTTT. Translated, it gives CASSQSRQVNTEAFF.

This clonotype showed up many times. The chain links TRBV19 to TRBJ2-7; 8 bases line up with TRBD2. Germline V CDR1 and CDR2: LNHDA, SQIVND (reference sequence). With 2 bases clipped from V and 2 bases from J, the junction kept 11 bases outside the gene matches. The CDR3 contains 17 residues. The CDR3 DNA follows: TGTGCCAGTAGTATAAGTCTCGGGGGGGTCCTGACCTACGAGCAGTACTTC. Its protein product is CASSISLGGVLTYEQYF.

Concerning this clonotype itself: This likely comes from a read error, as the CDR3 has no conserved phenylalanine or tryptophan at its end. The chain joins TRBV11-1 to TRBJ2-7; TRBD1 might be the D (5 bases). Germline loops: CDR1 SGHAT, CDR2 FQDESV (reference sequence). This CDR3 comprises 16 residues. The V end lost 4 bases, the J end lost 4 bases, and 20 bases lay between the germline ends. The CDR3 nucleotides are TGTGCCAGCAGCTCCGAGCCGACAGAGAGTTTTTACGAGCAGTACTCC. Translated: CASSSEPTESFYEQYS.

CDR3 region: CASRIQGQNSPLHF. The CDR3 bases are TGTGCCAGTAGGATACAGGGGCAAAATTCACCCCTCCACTTT. This sequence joins TRBV19 and TRBJ1-6, with 7 positions matching TRBD1. The CDR3 is 14 residues long. Germline CDR1 and CDR2: LNHDA and SQIVND (reference sequence). J gave up 7 bases and V 6 bases, and 6 bases lay outside the gene matches.

This clonotype was recorded many times. The rearrangement uses TRBV12-3 or TRBV12-4 and TRBJ1-2; a weak D match, TRBD1 (5 bases). The CDR3 sequence is 13 residues long. The V gene lost 5 bases and the J gene lost 8 bases, with 15 bases spanning the gap. CDR3 residues: CASSTGTIGGYTF. The CDR3 bases are TGTGCCAGCAGTACCGGGACCATCGGCGGCTACACCTTC.

The V gene is TRBV11-2, the J gene TRBJ2-4, with 9 nucleotides matching TRBD2. With V trimmed by 4 bases and J by 9 bases, 7 bases remained unmatched. The CDR3 extends over 14 amino acids. Germline CDR1 reads SGHAT; CDR2 reads FQNNGV. This CDR3 reads CASSSLAGDGIQYF. CDR3 DNA sequence: TGTGCCAGCAGCTCATTAGCGGGGGACGGCATTCAGTACTTC.

In its sample, this clonotype was seen once. This chain joins TRBV25-1 and TRBJ1-1; D gene ambiguous. There are 15 residues in the CDR3. Germline CDR1 and CDR2: MGHDK and SYGVNS. The germline V and J ends were trimmed by 2 bases and 1 base, with 11 bases remaining between them. CDR3 loop: CASSEGVTPNTEAFF. In DNA form, the CDR3 reads TGTGCCAGCAGTGAAGGGGTGACACCGAACACTGAAGCTTTCTTT. The full variable domain, its missing parts supplied by reference TRBV25-1 and TRBJ1-1, is EADIYQTPRYLVIGTGKKITLECSQTMGHDKMYWYQQDPGMELHLIHYSYGVNSTEKGDLSSESTVSRIRTEHFPLTLESARPSHTSQYLCASSEGVTPNTEAFFGQGTRLTVV.

The V gene is TRBV20-1, the J gene TRBJ2-5, with D perhaps TRBD2 (6 bases). The CDR3 has 12 residues. CDR1 is DFQATT, CDR2 SNEGSKA, per germline (reference sequence). V was pared by 5 bases and J by 2 bases, with 9 bases between. This chain's CDR3 is CSARGTQETQYF. As DNA, the CDR3 is TGCAGTGCTCGCGGGACTCAAGAGACCCAGTACTTC.

This clonotype was counted many times. The chain has TRBV12-3 or TRBV12-4 and TRBJ1-2, with D perhaps matching TRBD1 (5 bases). With 6 bases removed from V and 6 bases from J, the gap between germline ends came to 14 bases. This CDR3 comprises 13 residues. CDR3: CASRAVGLDGYTF. The CDR3, as DNA: TGTGCCAGCAGGGCGGTGGGGCTCGATGGCTACACCTTC.